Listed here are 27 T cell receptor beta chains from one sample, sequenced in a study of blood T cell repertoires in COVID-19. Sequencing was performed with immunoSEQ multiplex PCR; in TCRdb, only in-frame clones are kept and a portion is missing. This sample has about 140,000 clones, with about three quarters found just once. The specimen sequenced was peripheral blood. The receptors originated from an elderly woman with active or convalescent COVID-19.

CDR3 sequence reads: CATSRGQGRGAFF. The CDR3, as DNA: TGTGCCACCAGCAGAGGACAGGGGAGAGGAGCTTTCTTT. The genes are TRBV15 and TRBJ1-1, with TRBD1 matching over 8 bases. With V trimmed by 1 base and J by 10 bases, 5 bases remained unmatched. This CDR3 spans 13 amino acids. CDR1 is LNHNV, CDR2 YYDKDF, per germline (reference sequence).

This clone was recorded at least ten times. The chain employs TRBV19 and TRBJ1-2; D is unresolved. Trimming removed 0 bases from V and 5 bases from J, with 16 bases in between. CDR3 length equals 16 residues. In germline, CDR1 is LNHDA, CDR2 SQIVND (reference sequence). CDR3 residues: CASSIDWQAEVYGYTF. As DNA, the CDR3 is TGTGCCAGTAGTATAGATTGGCAGGCGGAGGTATATGGCTACACCTTC. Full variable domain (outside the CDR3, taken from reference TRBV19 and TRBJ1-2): DGGITQSPKYLFRKEGQNVTLSCEQNLNHDAMYWYRQDPGQGLRLIYYSQIVNDFQKGDIAEGYSVSREKKESFPLTVTSAQKNPTAFYLCASSIDWQAEVYGYTFGSGTRLTVV.

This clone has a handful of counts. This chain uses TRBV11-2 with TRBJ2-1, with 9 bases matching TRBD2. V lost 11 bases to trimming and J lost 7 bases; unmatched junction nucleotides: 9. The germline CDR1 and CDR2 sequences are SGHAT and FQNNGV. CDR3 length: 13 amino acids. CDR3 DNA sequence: TGTGCCGGCCGGGCGGGGGGGCGTAATGAGCAGTTCTTC. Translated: CAGRAGGRNEQFF.

CDR3 in DNA: TGTGCCAGTAGTAGAGGGAGGGCGTCTGGCAGCACACCAGTATATGGCTACACCTTC. Its protein is CASSRGRASGSTPVYGYTF. The chain joins TRBV19 to TRBJ1-2, with D unresolved. Germline V CDR1 and CDR2: LNHDA, SQIVND (reference sequence). The ends were cut back, 4 bases at V and 5 bases at J, with 29 bases in the middle. This CDR3 has 19 amino acids. Using reference TRBV19 and TRBJ1-2 for the parts outside the CDR3, the full variable domain is DGGITQSPKYLFRKEGQNVTLSCEQNLNHDAMYWYRQDPGQGLRLIYYSQIVNDFQKGDIAEGYSVSREKKESFPLTVTSAQKNPTAFYLCASSRGRASGSTPVYGYTFGSGTRLTVV.

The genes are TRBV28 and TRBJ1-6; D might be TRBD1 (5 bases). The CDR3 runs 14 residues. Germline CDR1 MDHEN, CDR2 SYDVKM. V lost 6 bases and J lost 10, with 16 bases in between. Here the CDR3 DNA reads TGTGCCAGCAGAGGGGCCGGTGGTAGGTCACCCCTCCACTTT. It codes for CASRGAGGRSPLHF.

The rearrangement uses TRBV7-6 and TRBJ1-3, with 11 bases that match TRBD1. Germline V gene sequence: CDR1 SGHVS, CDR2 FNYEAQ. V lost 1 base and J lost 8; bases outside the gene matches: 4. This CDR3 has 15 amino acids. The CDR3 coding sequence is TGTGCCAGCAGCTTAGGGACAGGGGGCTTAGACACCATATATTTT. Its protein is CASSLGTGGLDTIYF. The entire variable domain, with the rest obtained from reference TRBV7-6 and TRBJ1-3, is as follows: GAGVSQSPRYKVTKRGQDVALRCDPISGHVSLYWYRQALGQGPEFLTYFNYEAQQDKSGLPNDRFSAERPEGSISTLTIQRTEQRDSAMYRCASSLGTGGLDTIYFGEGSWLTVV.

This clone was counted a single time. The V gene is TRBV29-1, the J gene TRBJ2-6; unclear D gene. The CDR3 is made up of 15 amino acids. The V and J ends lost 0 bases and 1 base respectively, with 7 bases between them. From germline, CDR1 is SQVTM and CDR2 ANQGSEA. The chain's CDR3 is CSVEDPRSGANVLTF. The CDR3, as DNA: TGCAGCGTTGAAGATCCTCGTTCTGGGGCCAACGTCCTGACTTTC.

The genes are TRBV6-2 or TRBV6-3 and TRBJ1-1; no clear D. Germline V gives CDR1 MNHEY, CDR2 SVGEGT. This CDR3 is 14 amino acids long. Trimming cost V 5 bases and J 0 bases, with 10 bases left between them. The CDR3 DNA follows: TGTGCCAGCAGTCGTACGGGGATGAACACTGAAGCTTTCTTT. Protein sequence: CASSRTGMNTEAFF.

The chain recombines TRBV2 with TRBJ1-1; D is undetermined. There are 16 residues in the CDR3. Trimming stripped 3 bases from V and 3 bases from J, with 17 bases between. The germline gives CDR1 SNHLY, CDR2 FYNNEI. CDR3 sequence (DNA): TGTGCCAGCAGTGAGAGCACGATCCAGGTGGACACTGAAGCTTTCTTT. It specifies CASSESTIQVDTEAFF. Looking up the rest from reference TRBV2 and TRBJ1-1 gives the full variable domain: EPEVTQTPSHQVTQMGQEVILRCVPISNHLYFYWYRQILGQKVEFLVSFYNNEISEKSEIFDDQFSVERPDGSNFTLKIRSTKLEDSAMYFCASSESTIQVDTEAFFGQGTRLTVV.

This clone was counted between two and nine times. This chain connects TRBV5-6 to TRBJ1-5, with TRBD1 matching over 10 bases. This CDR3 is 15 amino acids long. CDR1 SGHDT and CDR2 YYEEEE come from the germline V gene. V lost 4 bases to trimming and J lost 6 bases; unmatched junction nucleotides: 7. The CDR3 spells CASSGRQGAGQPQHF. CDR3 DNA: TGTGCCAGCAGCGGACGACAGGGGGCCGGTCAGCCCCAGCATTTT. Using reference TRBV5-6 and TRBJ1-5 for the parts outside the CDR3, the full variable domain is DAGVTQSPTHLIKTRGQQVTLRCSPKSGHDTVSWYQQALGQGPQFIFQYYEEEERQRGNFPDRFSGHQFPNYSSELNVNALLLGDSALYLCASSGRQGAGQPQHFGDGTRLSIL.

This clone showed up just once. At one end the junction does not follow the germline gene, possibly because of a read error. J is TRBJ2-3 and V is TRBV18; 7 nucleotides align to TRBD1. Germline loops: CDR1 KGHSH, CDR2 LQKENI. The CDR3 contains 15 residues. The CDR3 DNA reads TGTGCCAGCTCTCCACAGGGGCGAGTTACAGATACGCAGTATTTT. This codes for CASSPQGRVTDTQYF.

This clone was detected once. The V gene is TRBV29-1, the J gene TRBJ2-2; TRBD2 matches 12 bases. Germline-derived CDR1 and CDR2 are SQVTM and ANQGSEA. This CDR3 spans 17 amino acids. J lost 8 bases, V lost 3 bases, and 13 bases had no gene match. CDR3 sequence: CSVETSGGPTAIGELFF. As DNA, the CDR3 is TGCAGCGTTGAGACTAGCGGGGGCCCGACGGCCATAGGGGAGCTGTTTTTT.

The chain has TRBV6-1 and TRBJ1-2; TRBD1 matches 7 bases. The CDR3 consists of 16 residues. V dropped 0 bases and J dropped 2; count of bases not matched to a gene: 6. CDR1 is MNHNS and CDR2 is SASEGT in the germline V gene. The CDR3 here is CASSEALGTENYGYTF. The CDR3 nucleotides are TGTGCCAGCAGTGAAGCGTTGGGGACAGAAAACTATGGCTACACCTTC.

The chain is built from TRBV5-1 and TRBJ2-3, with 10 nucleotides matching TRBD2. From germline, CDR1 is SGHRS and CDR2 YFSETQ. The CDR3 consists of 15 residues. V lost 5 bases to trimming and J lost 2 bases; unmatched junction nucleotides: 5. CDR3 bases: TGCGCCAGCAGAAGTCTAGCGGGGGCCACAGATACGCAGTATTTT. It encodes CASRSLAGATDTQYF.

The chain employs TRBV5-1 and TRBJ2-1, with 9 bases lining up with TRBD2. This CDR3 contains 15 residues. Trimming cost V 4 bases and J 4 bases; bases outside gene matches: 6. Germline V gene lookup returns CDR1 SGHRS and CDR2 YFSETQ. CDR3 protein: CASSPSGGRYNEQFF. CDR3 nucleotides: TGCGCCAGCAGCCCGAGCGGGGGGAGATACAATGAGCAGTTCTTC.

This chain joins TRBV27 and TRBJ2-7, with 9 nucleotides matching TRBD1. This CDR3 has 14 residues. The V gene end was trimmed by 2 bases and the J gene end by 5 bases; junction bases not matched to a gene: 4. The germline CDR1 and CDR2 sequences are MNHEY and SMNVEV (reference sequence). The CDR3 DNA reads TGTGCCAGCAGTTTAGCCGGGACAGGGAACGAGCAGTACTTC. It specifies CASSLAGTGNEQYF.

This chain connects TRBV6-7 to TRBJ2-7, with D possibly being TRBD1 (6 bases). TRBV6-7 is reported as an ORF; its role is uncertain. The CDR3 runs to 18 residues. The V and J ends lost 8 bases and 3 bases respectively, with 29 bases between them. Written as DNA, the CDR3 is TGTGCCAGCGGCGCCCCGGGGATTGGACAGCGCCTCAACTACGAGCAGTACTTC. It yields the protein CASGAPGIGQRLNYEQYF.

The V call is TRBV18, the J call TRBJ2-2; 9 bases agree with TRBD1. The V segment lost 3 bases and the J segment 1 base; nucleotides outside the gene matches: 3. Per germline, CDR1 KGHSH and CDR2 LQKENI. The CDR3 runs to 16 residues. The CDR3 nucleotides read TGTGCCAGCTCACCTATGGACAGGGGGAACACCGGGGAGCTGTTTTTT. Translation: CASSPMDRGNTGELFF.

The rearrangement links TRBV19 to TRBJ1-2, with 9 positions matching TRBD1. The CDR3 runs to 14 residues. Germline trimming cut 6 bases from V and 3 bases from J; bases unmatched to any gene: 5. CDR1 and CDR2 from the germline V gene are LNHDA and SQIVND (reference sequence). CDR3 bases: TGTGCCAGTAGGACCACAGGGGGCGACTATGGCTACACCTTC. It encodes CASRTTGGDYGYTF. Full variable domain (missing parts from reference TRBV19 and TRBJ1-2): DGGITQSPKYLFRKEGQNVTLSCEQNLNHDAMYWYRQDPGQGLRLIYYSQIVNDFQKGDIAEGYSVSREKKESFPLTVTSAQKNPTAFYLCASRTTGGDYGYTFGSGTRLTVV.

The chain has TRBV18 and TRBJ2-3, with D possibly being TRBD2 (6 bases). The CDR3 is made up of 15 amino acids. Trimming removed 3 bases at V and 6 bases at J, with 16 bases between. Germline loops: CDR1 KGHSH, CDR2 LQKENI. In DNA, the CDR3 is TGTGCCAGCTCACCCCGGGGGACGCCCGGGGATACGCAGTATTTT. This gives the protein CASSPRGTPGDTQYF.

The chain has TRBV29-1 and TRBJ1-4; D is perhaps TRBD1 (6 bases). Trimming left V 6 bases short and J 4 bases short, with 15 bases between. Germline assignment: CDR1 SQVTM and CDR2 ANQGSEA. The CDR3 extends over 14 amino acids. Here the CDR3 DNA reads TGCAGCGTCGCCGCGGGGGCGGATAATGAAAAACTGTTTTTT. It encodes CSVAAGADNEKLFF.

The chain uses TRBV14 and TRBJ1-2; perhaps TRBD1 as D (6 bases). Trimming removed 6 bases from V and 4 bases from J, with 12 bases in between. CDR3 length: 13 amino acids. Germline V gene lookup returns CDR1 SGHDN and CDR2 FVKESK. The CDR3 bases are TGTGCCAGCAGAAAGCAGGGGACCTATGGCTACACCTTC. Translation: CASRKQGTYGYTF.

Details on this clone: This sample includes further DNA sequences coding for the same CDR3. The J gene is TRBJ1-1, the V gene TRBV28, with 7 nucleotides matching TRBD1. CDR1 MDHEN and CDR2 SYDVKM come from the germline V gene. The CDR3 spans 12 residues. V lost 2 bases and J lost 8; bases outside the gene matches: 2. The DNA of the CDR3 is TGTGCCAGCAGTTTAAACAGGGGCGAAGCTTTCTTT. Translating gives CASSLNRGEAFF.

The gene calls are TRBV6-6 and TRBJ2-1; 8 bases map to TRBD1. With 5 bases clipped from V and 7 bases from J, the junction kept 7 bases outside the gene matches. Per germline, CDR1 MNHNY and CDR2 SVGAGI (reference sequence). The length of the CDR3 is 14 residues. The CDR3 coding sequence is TGTGCCAGCAGTACTCGACAGGGGTCGAATGAGCAGTTCTTC. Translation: CASSTRQGSNEQFF.

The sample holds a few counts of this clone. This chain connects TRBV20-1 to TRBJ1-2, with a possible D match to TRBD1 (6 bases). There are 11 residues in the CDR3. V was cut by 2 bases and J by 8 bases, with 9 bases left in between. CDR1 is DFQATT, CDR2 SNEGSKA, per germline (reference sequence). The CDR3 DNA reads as TGCAGTGCTAGACCAGGGGTCGGCTACACCTTC. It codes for CSARPGVGYTF.

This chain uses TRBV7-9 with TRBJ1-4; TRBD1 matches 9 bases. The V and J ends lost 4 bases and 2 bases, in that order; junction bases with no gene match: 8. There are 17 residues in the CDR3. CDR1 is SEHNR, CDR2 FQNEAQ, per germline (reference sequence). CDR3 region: CASSSGTGLRTNEKLFF. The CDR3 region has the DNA TGTGCCAGCAGCTCAGGGACAGGGCTGAGGACTAATGAAAAACTGTTTTTT.

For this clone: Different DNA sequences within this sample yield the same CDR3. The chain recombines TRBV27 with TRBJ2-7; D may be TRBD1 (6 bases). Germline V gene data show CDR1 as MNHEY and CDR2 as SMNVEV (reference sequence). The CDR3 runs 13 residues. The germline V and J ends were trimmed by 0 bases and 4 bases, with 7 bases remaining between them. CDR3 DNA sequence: TGTGCCAGCAGTTTATCCAGGGGTTACGAGCAGTACTTC. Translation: CASSLSRGYEQYF.